These T cell receptor beta chains were read from a single sample in a study of OX40 agonist ivuxolimab in advanced cancers. Profiling relied on immunoSEQ multiplex PCR, and the TCRdb table lists in-frame clones only, not all of them. The table shows fewer than 85,000 clones, with less than 90% occurring only once. This specimen consisted of CD4+ or CD8+ T cells sorted from blood, obtained in a trial of the OX40 agonist ivuxolimab. These receptors came from an adult with an advanced solid tumor such as melanoma, head and neck, liver or kidney cancer. The CDR3 runs from the conserved cysteine through the conserved F or W. D genes are given only for firm matches. Clone size is given for some rows only: seen once, a few or many times, or a class if the clone is expanded.

>NA|TRBV29-1|TRBD2|TRBJ2-1
TGCAGCATTCGGACTAGCGATGAGCAGTTCTTC
CSIRTSDEQFF
>NA|TRBV9|TRBD1|TRBJ2-5
TGTGCCAGCAGCAGAGGACAGGAGGAGACCCAGTACTTC
CASSRGQEETQYF
>NA|TRBV7-2|NA|TRBJ2-7
TGTGCCAGCAGCTTAGATCAGGTCTCCTACGAGCAGTACTTC
CASSLDQVSYEQYF
>NA|TRBV2|TRBD1|TRBJ1-4
TGTGCCAGCAGCGGAGACAGGGCAACTAATGAAAAACTGTTTTTT
CASSGDRATNEKLFF
>NA|TRBV9|NA|TRBJ2-7
TGTGCCAGCAGCGTAGGGGTCGGGCCGACCTACGAGCAGTACTTC
CASSVGVGPTYEQYF
>NA|TRBV5-4|TRBD2|TRBJ2-1
TGTGCCAGCAGCCGGACTAGCGGGGGGCAAAGAGGTGAGCAGTTCTTC
CASSRTSGGQRGEQFF
>NA|TRBV19|NA|TRBJ1-3
TGTGCCAGTAAGGGACGGAGATCTGGAAACACCATATATTTT
CASKGRRSGNTIYF
>NA|TRBV4-1|TRBD2|TRBJ2-3
TGCGCCAGCAGCCCCCTACCGGGGGGGGCGGGAGATACGCAGTATTTT
CASSPLPGGAGDTQYF
>NA|TRBV5-1|NA|TRBJ1-1
TGCGCCAGCAAAAGGTCGGTTGTAACTGAAGCTTTCTTT
CASKRSVVTEAFF
>NA|TRBV18|TRBD1|TRBJ1-1
TGTGCCAGCTCACCGGGGACAGTCTCGAACACTGAAGCTTTCTTT
CASSPGTVSNTEAFF
>NA|TRBV4-3|NA|TRBJ2-7
TGCGCCAGCAGCCAAGGGCAGAACTACGAGCAGTACTTC
CASSQGQNYEQYF
>NA|TRBV19|NA|TRBJ2-6
TGTGCCAGTAGTGTATGGGGTCAAGGGGCCAACGTCCTGACTTTC
CASSVWGQGANVLTF
>NA|TRBV7-2|TRBD2|TRBJ2-7
TGTGCCAGCAGCTTAGGGGGACTAGACCCCTACGAGCAGTACTTC
CASSLGGLDPYEQYF
>NA|TRBV11-2|TRBD2|TRBJ2-3
TGTGCCAGCAGCTTGGGGGGGTCCCGCACAGATACGCAGTATTTT
CASSLGGSRTDTQYF
>NA|TRBV19|NA|TRBJ1-5
TGTGCCGCCTCGGACGGTAGCAATCAGCCCCAGCATTTT
CAASDGSNQPQHF
>NA|TRBV6-6|NA|TRBJ1-2
TGTGCCAGCAATCAGGAGGGGAACTATGGCTACACCTTC
CASNQEGNYGYTF
>NA|TRBV5-1|NA|TRBJ2-2
TGCGCCAGCAGCTCTCAGGGTACCGGGGAGCTGTTTTTT
CASSSQGTGELFF
>NA|TRBV19|NA|TRBJ1-5
TGTGCCAGTAGTATAGAATGGTGGGACAGCAATCAGCCCCAGCATTTT
CASSIEWWDSNQPQHF
>NA|TRBV19|NA|TRBJ1-3
TGTGCCAGTAGGGACAGTTACTCTGGAAACACCATATATTTT
CASRDSYSGNTIYF
>NA|TRBV7-2|NA|TRBJ1-3
TGTGCCAGCAGCAACACAGGAGAACCCGGAAACACCATATATTTT
CASSNTGEPGNTIYF
>NA|TRBV18|TRBD1|TRBJ1-2
TGTGCCAGCTCACCAGGGCAGGGGGGGTCGCACTATGGCTACACCTTC
CASSPGQGGSHYGYTF
>once|TRBV5-4|TRBD1|TRBJ2-3
TGTGCCAGCAGCGGCCCGGGACAGTCTAGCACAGATACGCAGTATTTT
CASSGPGQSSTDTQYF
>once|TRBV11-2|TRBD1|TRBJ2-7
TGTGCCAGCAGCTTCTACAGGGGAAACGAGCAGTACTTC
CASSFYRGNEQYF
>NA|TRBV5-1|TRBD2|TRBJ2-5
TGCGCCAGCAGCCCTGGACTAGCGGGGGATTTCCAAGAGACCCAGTACTTC
CASSPGLAGDFQETQYF
>NA|TRBV5-1|TRBD1|TRBJ2-1
TGCGCCAGCAGCTGGGGACAGGGGGGTGGGAATGAGCAGTTCTTC
CASSWGQGGGNEQFF
>NA|TRBV18|TRBD1|TRBJ1-1
TGTGCCAGCTCACCTGATTCAGGGGGCACTGAAGCTTTCTTT
CASSPDSGGTEAFF
>few|TRBV5-1|TRBD1|TRBJ2-7
TGCGCCAGCAGCTTGGGGGACAGGCCCTACGAGCAGTACTTC
CASSLGDRPYEQYF
>NA|TRBV4-2|TRBD2|TRBJ2-2
TGTGCCAGCAGCCAAGATTTATTTGGAGCTAGCGGGAGAAACACCGGGGAGCTGTTTTTT
CASSQDLFGASGRNTGELFF
>NA|TRBV7-8|NA|TRBJ1-5
TGTGCCAGCAGCTTAGCAGGGGCGCGTCAGCCCCAGCATTTT
CASSLAGARQPQHF
>few|TRBV11-3|NA|TRBJ1-1
TGTGCCAGCAGTTCCCCCCGACGGGCCGAAGCTTTCTTT
CASSSPRRAEAFF
>NA|TRBV30|NA|TRBJ2-7
TGTGCCTGGAGTGCCACGGGAGCTGGAGAGCAGTACTTC
CAWSATGAGEQYF
>NA|TRBV7-9|NA|TRBJ2-6
TGTGCCAGCAGCTTTTTCCTCTCTGGGGCCAACGTCCTGACTTTC
CASSFFLSGANVLTF
>NA|TRBV27|NA|TRBJ2-3
TGTGCCAGCAGTTTATCGAGGCCCGGGCGGGATACGCAGTATTTT
CASSLSRPGRDTQYF
>NA|TRBV12-5|NA|TRBJ2-3
TGTGCTAGTGGTTTGATACTTAGGGGATTAAGCACAGATACGCAGTATTTT
CASGLILRGLSTDTQYF
>NA|TRBV14|NA|TRBJ1-1
TGTGCCAGCAGCCCCTCCGGGACTGAAGCTTTCTTT
CASSPSGTEAFF
>NA|TRBV5-1|NA|TRBJ2-3
TGCGCCAGCAGCCTACAGGGTTTTTTTACAGATACGCAGTATTTT
CASSLQGFFTDTQYF
>NA|TRBV28|NA|TRBJ1-6
TGTGCCAGCAGTTTTTCGACTGCCCGAGATAATTCACCCCTCCACTTT
CASSFSTARDNSPLHF
>few|TRBV5-1|TRBD1|TRBJ2-7
TGCGCCAGCAGCCCCAGGACAGGTCGCAGCTCCTACGAGCAGTACTTC
CASSPRTGRSSYEQYF
>once|TRBV7-2|NA|TRBJ2-5
TGTGCCAGCAGCTTAAACAGGGTAGAGACCCAGTACTTC
CASSLNRVETQYF
>NA|TRBV6-6|TRBD2|TRBJ2-3
TGTGCCAGCAGGGACGGACGGGGGGGCCAAGATACGCAGTATTTT
CASRDGRGGQDTQYF